This T cell receptor beta chain stems from a study of response to subunit inactivated influenza vaccine. CDR3 length: 18 residues. The V gene's germline CDR1 is LGHNA and CDR2 YSLEER. V trimming: 3 bases; J trimming: 1 base; junction bases outside the gene matches: 12. Comments on this clonotype: The antigen is undetermined.

General observations from the study: There was a suggestion from the authors that each seasonal influenza vaccination recruits few new T cells.

From the RT-PCR reads, TCRdb called clonotypes with MiXCR, one entry per CDR3 protein. The data show over 150,000 distinct CDR3 sequences, roughly an eighth seen once. The starting material was CD8+ T cells sorted from PBMCs, obtained more than 4 days after vaccination. The genes are TRBV4-3 and TRBJ2-3; 8 bases line up with TRBD2. This TCR came from a man aged 45-60 years who received an inactivated influenza vaccine. In nucleotides, the CDR3 is TGCGCCAGCAGCCAGGGTACCGCTAGCGGGTGGGGCACAGATACGCAGTATTTT. Translation: CASSQGTASGWGTDTQYF.